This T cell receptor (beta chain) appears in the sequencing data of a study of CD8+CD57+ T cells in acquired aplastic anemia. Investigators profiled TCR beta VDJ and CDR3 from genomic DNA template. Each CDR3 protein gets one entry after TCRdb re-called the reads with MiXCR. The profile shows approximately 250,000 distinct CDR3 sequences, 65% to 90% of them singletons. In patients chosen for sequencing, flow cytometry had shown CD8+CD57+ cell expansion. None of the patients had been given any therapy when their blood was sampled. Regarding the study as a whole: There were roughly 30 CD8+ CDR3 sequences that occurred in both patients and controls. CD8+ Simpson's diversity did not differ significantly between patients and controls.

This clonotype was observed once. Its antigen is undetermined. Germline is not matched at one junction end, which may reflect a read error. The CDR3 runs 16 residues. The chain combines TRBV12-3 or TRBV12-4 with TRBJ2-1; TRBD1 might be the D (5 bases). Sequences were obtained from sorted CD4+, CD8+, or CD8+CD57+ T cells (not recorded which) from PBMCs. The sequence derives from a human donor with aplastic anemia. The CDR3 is CASKPDRTQSNNEQLF. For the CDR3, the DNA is TGTGCCAGCAAACCCGATCGGACACAGTCCAACAATGAGCAGCTCTTC.